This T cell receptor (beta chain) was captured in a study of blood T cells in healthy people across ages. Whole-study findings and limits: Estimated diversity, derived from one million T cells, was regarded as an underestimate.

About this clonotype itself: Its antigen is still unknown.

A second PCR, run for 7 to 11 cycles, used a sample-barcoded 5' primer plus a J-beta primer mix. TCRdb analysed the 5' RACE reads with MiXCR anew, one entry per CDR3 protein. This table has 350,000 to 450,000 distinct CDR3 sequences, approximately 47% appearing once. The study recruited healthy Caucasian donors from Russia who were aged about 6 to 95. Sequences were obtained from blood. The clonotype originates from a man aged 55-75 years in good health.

CDR3 sequence: CASSPKTGSGANVLTF. CDR3 coding DNA: TGCGCCAGCAGCCCTAAGACAGGCTCTGGGGCCAACGTCCTGACTTTC. The V and J genes are TRBV5-1 and TRBJ2-6; the D gene is possibly TRBD1 (6 bases). Germline V gene data show CDR1 as SGHRS and CDR2 as YFSETQ. Trimming shortened V by 4 bases and J by 0 bases, and 11 bases separated the two germline ends. This CDR3 comprises 16 residues.